A single T cell receptor beta chain is shown here with its context. What it binds is unknown. Primers for the PCR totalled 60 Vbeta and 13 Jbeta. The repertoire was sequenced with immunoSEQ multiplex PCR; TCRdb's copy has only in-frame clones and lacks some. Among 69,000 or so clones listed, about 70% were seen once. This sample is part of a study of cytomegalovirus exposure and HLA in healthy donors. Study information: Assignment to the Caucasian-associated ancestry cluster applied to 81% of the approximately 380 genotyped donors.

V was clipped by 7 bases and J by 7 bases; unmatched bases: 5. Germline CDR1 reads MNHEY; CDR2 reads SVGAGI. The CDR3 spans 12 residues. Regarding the study as a whole: The only immune exposure information that was available was CMV serostatus. In a later analysis, common viral pathogens appeared linked to several of the most significant clusters.

This chain joins TRBV6-5 and TRBJ1-2; TRBD1 agrees at 8 bases. This clonotype was obtained from a man aged 18-30 years in good health and CMV-seronegative. Sequenced: PBMCs. The CDR3 region has the DNA TGTGCCAGCACGCAGGGGGCAAGTGGCTACACCTTC. Translation: CASTQGASGYTF.